The 14 T cell receptor beta chains listed next were all sequenced from one sample in a study of T cell responses to AZD1222 COVID-19 vaccine. Sequenced by immunoSEQ multiplex PCR; TCRdb stores in-frame clones only, minus some. The table includes about 83,000 clones, around 89% detected once. Sequencing was performed on peripheral blood, taken on day 0 of MenACWY control vaccination. All receptors come from an adult in good health.

The rearrangement joins TRBV5-1 to TRBJ2-1; 12 bases match TRBD2. Losses at the gene ends were 4 bases for V and 0 bases for J; bases not matched to a gene: 5. Germline loops: CDR1 SGHRS, CDR2 YFSETQ. The CDR3 spans 17 residues. Written as DNA, the CDR3 is TGCGCCAGCAGCCGGACTAGCGGGGCGAGCTCCTACAATGAGCAGTTCTTC. This translates into CASSRTSGASSYNEQFF. The variable domain in full, with the rest retrieved from reference TRBV5-1 and TRBJ2-1, is KAGVTQTPRYLIKTRGQQVTLSCSPISGHRSVSWYQQTPGQGLQFLFEYFSETQRNKGNFPGRFSGRQFSNSRSEMNVSTLELGDSALYLCASSRTSGASSYNEQFFGPGTRLTVL.

The chain recombines TRBV5-1 with TRBJ2-3; D remains ambiguous. This CDR3 has 17 residues. The ends were cut back, 4 bases at V and 2 bases at J, with 20 bases in the middle. The germline CDR1 and CDR2 sequences are SGHRS and YFSETQ. CDR3 residues: CASSVYRISPITDTQYF. Here the CDR3 DNA reads TGCGCCAGCAGCGTTTACAGAATCTCCCCAATCACAGATACGCAGTATTTT.

The chain links TRBV29-1 to TRBJ1-1; a possible D gene is TRBD1 (5 bases). Trimming removed 8 bases from V and 3 bases from J, with 22 bases in between. Per the germline V gene, CDR1 is SQVTM and CDR2 is ANQGSEA. CDR3 size: 15 residues. CDR3 residues: CSSSGTLATDTEAFF. The CDR3 DNA reads as TGCAGCTCCTCCGGGACCTTGGCAACGGACACTGAAGCTTTCTTT.

Written as DNA, the CDR3 is TGTGCCAGTTCGCAGGGACCTGCCGGCAATCAGCCCCAGCATTTT. This translates into CASSQGPAGNQPQHF. The chain carries TRBV19 and TRBJ1-5, with D tentatively TRBD1 (5 bases). The V end lost 8 bases, the J end lost 2 bases, and 16 bases lay between the germline ends. Germline V lookup: CDR1 LNHDA, CDR2 SQIVND (reference sequence). The CDR3 is made up of 15 amino acids.

J is TRBJ2-7 and V is TRBV5-6; 12 bases agree with TRBD1. In germline, CDR1 is SGHDT, CDR2 YYEEEE. This CDR3 contains 13 residues. Germline trimming cut 4 bases from V and 12 bases from J; bases unmatched to any gene: 8. In nucleotides, the CDR3 is TGTGCCAGCAGCCTGTCGGGGGACAGGGGGCTGTACTTC. It specifies CASSLSGDRGLYF. The variable domain in full, with the rest retrieved from reference TRBV5-6 and TRBJ2-7, is DAGVTQSPTHLIKTRGQQVTLRCSPKSGHDTVSWYQQALGQGPQFIFQYYEEEERQRGNFPDRFSGHQFPNYSSELNVNALLLGDSALYLCASSLSGDRGLYFGPGTRLTVT.

This chain uses TRBV5-4 with TRBJ1-2, with 9 bases that match TRBD1. The germline CDR1 and CDR2 sequences are SGHNT and YYREEE (reference sequence). This CDR3 has 13 amino acids. V gave up 3 bases and J gave up 8 bases; unmatched junction bases: 5. This chain's CDR3 is CASSSPTGGGYTF. The CDR3 DNA reads TGTGCCAGCAGCTCACCCACAGGGGGCGGCTACACCTTC.

This clone was recorded once. V usage is TRBV7-2 and J usage is TRBJ1-3; TRBD1 might be the D (6 bases). From germline, CDR1 is SGHTA and CDR2 FQGNSA. The CDR3 loop spans 15 amino acids. V gave up 0 bases and J gave up 8 bases, with 14 bases separating them. The CDR3, as DNA: TGTGCCAGCAGCTTAGCAGGGGACATCTCTGACACCATATATTTT. Translation gives CASSLAGDISDTIYF.

The rearrangement links TRBV4-1 to TRBJ1-5; D is perhaps TRBD1 (6 bases). V was cut by 0 bases and J by 7 bases, with 16 bases left in between. From germline, CDR1 is MGHRA and CDR2 YSYEKL. The CDR3 loop spans 16 amino acids. The CDR3 sequence: CASSQDATGSNQPQHF. The CDR3 DNA reads TGCGCCAGCAGCCAAGATGCGACAGGTTCTAACCAGCCCCAGCATTTT.

The chain links TRBV7-8 to TRBJ1-2; D is possibly TRBD1 (6 bases). Germline loops: CDR1 SGHVS, CDR2 FQNEAQ. With 5 bases removed from V and 0 bases from J, the gap between germline ends came to 13 bases. The CDR3 contains 15 residues. CDR3 coding DNA: TGTGCCAGCAGCGCGGTGGACAGAGCTAACTATGGCTACACCTTC. Residues: CASSAVDRANYGYTF.

The chain has TRBV11-2 and TRBJ1-2; D remains ambiguous. The germline CDR1 and CDR2 sequences are SGHAT and FQNNGV. CDR3 size: 13 residues. The V end lost 0 bases, the J end lost 4 bases, and 6 bases lay between the germline ends. The CDR3 nucleotides read TGTGCCAGCAGCTTAGATTCATCCTATGGCTACACCTTC. Residues: CASSLDSSYGYTF.

A few counts support this clone. This chain uses TRBV27 with TRBJ2-7; maybe TRBD2 (5 bases). Germline assignment: CDR1 MNHEY and CDR2 SMNVEV (reference sequence). V was clipped by 7 bases and J by 1 base, with 17 bases between them. The length of the CDR3 is 15 residues. The CDR3 loop reads CASNKRGSGSYEQYF. DNA for the CDR3: TGTGCCAGCAACAAACGAGGGAGCGGTTCCTACGAGCAGTACTTC.

The CDR3 region has the DNA TGTGCCAGCAGTTTTGGGTCACCCTGGGGAGACCTGAACACTGAAGCTTTCTTT. Protein sequence: CASSFGSPWGDLNTEAFF. The chain is built from TRBV28 and TRBJ1-1, with D unresolved. Germline V gives CDR1 MDHEN, CDR2 SYDVKM. V was shortened by 3 bases and J by 0 bases, with 20 bases between the two germline ends. This CDR3 region has 18 residues.

This clone occurred once. CDR3 residues: CASSYLNGQGAPVNYGYTF. The CDR3 bases are TGTGCCAGCAGTTACCTTAATGGCCAGGGAGCTCCCGTTAACTATGGCTACACCTTC. This chain uses TRBV6-2 or TRBV6-3 with TRBJ1-2, with a tentative D call TRBD1 (5 bases). V shed 2 bases and J shed 1 base, with 23 bases lying between them. Germline V CDR1 and CDR2: MNHEY, SVGEGT. The CDR3 loop spans 19 amino acids.

This clone was seen just once. This sequence joins TRBV28 and TRBJ1-4; D remains ambiguous. V lost 6 bases and J lost 3, with 14 bases in between. CDR1 is MDHEN, CDR2 SYDVKM, per germline. The CDR3 spans 15 residues. The CDR3 reads CASSLYKGPNEKLFF. CDR3 coding DNA: TGTGCCAGCAGCCTCTACAAAGGTCCTAATGAAAAACTGTTTTTT.